This is a list of T cell receptor beta chains from one sample in a study of T cells after yellow fever vaccination. TCRdb called the 5' RACE reads again in MiXCR, with one record for every CDR3 protein. The data show around 310,000 distinct CDR3 sequences, around 3.6% seen once. Sequenced material: PBMCs, taken on the day of the yellow fever booster vaccination. These receptors were taken from a man in his late teens or twenties who received the YFV17D yellow fever vaccine. CDR3s include the opening cysteine and the closing phenylalanine or tryptophan. The D gene is left open where the match is weak. Size is omitted from some rows. Given values are once, few, many or a class for expanded clones.

16 | TRBD1 | - | TRBJ2-7 | TRBV7-9 | TGTGCCAGCAGCTTAGCCCGGGACAGTGTCACCTACGAGCAGTACTTC | CASSLARDSVTYEQYF
15 | - | - | TRBJ2-1 | TRBV4-1 | TGCGCCAGCAGCCTGAAACAGGGAGGGAAATATGAGCAGTTCTTC | CASSLKQGGKYEQFF
15 | TRBD2 | many | TRBJ2-5 | TRBV7-2 | TGTGCCAGCAGCCCAACTAGCGGGGTCCAAGAGACCCAGTACTTC | CASSPTSGVQETQYF
14 | - | many | TRBJ1-1 | TRBV7-9 | TGTGCCAGCAGCCCCCGGTTGGGGAACACTGAAGCTTTCTTT | CASSPRLGNTEAFF
16 | - | few | TRBJ2-2 | TRBV15 | TGTGCCACCTCCCCCGGGGCGGGTAGGAACACCGGGGAGCTGTTTTTT | CATSPGAGRNTGELFF
13 | - | many | TRBJ2-7 | TRBV4-3 | TGCGCCAGCAGCCAAGACAGATTCCACGAGCAGTACTTC | CASSQDRFHEQYF
15 | - | few | TRBJ1-5 | TRBV3-1 | TGTGCCAGCAGCCAAGGGGCCGTTAGCAATCAGCCCCAGCATTTT | CASSQGAVSNQPQHF
15 | - | many | TRBJ2-1 | TRBV28 | TGTGCCAGCAGGCGAACCGGCCGTTCCTACAATGAGCAGTTCTTC | CASRRTGRSYNEQFF
16 | - | - | TRBJ2-5 | TRBV7-2 | TGTGCCAGCAGCCCCCGTGGGTGGGGCAAACAAGAGACCCAGTACTTC | CASSPRGWGKQETQYF
15 | TRBD1 | few | TRBJ1-5 | TRBV7-6 | TGTGCCAGCAGCTTAATACAGGGGGCCGGTCAGCCCCAGCATTTT | CASSLIQGAGQPQHF
17 | TRBD2 | - | TRBJ2-2 | TRBV15 | TGTGCCACCAGCAAACTAGCGGGGGGGCTCTCCACCGGGGAGCTGTTTTTT | CATSKLAGGLSTGELFF
14 | - | many | TRBJ1-2 | TRBV4-3 | TGCGCCAGCAGCCAAGAAGTCACAGGAGGTGGCTACACCTTC | CASSQEVTGGGYTF
13 | - | many | TRBJ1-2 | TRBV4-1 | TGCGCCAGCAGCCAAGATTCGGTCTATGGCTACACCTTC | CASSQDSVYGYTF
13 | - | many | TRBJ2-1 | TRBV19 | TGTGCCAGTAGTGGGTCACGGGCCAATGAGCAGTTCTTC | CASSGSRANEQFF
15 | TRBD2 | many | TRBJ2-6 | TRBV12-3/TRBV12-4 | TGTGCCAGCAACTTGGGAGGGTCTGGGGCCAACGTCCTGACTTTC | CASNLGGSGANVLTF
13 | - | many | TRBJ2-5 | TRBV3-1 | TGTGCCAGCAGCCTAGGGGTGGAAGAGACCCAGTACTTC | CASSLGVEETQYF
18 | TRBD1 | few | TRBJ1-6 | TRBV12-3/TRBV12-4 | TGTGCCAGCACCGACCCGGCGAGGACAGGCGGGCATGAATCACCCCTCCACTTT | CASTDPARTGGHESPLHF
15 | TRBD2 | many | TRBJ2-1 | TRBV4-3 | TGCGCCAGCAGCCAAGGGACTAGTCCCTACAATGAGCAGTTCTTC | CASSQGTSPYNEQFF
16 | - | - | TRBJ2-5 | TRBV6-2/TRBV6-3 | TGTGCCAGCACCCGGAGGGGGGGAAATTGGCAAGAGACCCAGTACTTC | CASTRRGGNWQETQYF
13 | TRBD1 | - | TRBJ1-1 | TRBV7-9 | TGTGCCAGCAGCTTCCACAGGGGACGTGAAGCTTTCTTT | CASSFHRGREAFF
16 | TRBD2 | many | TRBJ2-1 | TRBV11-2 | TGTGCCAGCACCCCTTGGAGCGGGGTCGCCTACAATGAGCAGTTCTTC | CASTPWSGVAYNEQFF
13 | - | - | TRBJ1-1 | TRBV5-5 | TGTGCCAGCAGGGGGGCCTGGGCGGCTGAAGCTTTCTTT | CASRGAWAAEAFF
12 | - | many | TRBJ1-1 | TRBV12-3/TRBV12-4 | TGTGCCAGCAGTTTGGTGAACACTGAAGCTTTCTTT | CASSLVNTEAFF
15 | - | - | TRBJ1-1 | TRBV4-2 | TGTGCCAGCAGCCCAGAGGACAGTCTGAACACTGAAGCTTTCTTT | CASSPEDSLNTEAFF
14 | - | - | TRBJ2-1 | TRBV7-2 | TGTGCCAGCTACCTGACAAGGCGATACAATGAGCAGTTCTTC | CASYLTRRYNEQFF
13 | - | many | TRBJ2-7 | TRBV7-2 | TGTGCCAGCAGCCCCTCTGAGCCCTACGAGCAGTACTTC | CASSPSEPYEQYF
14 | TRBD1 | many | TRBJ2-4 | TRBV28 | TGTGCCAGCAGTTTCCGGGACAGGGTTAACATTCAGTACTTC | CASSFRDRVNIQYF
15 | TRBD2 | few | TRBJ2-5 | TRBV5-4 | TGTGCCAGCAGCTTTAGCGGGGGGACCTTAGAGACCCAGTACTTC | CASSFSGGTLETQYF
15 | - | - | TRBJ1-1 | TRBV6-5 | TGTGCCAGCAGGCCAATTATATGGGGGGGAACTGAAGCTTTCTTT | CASRPIIWGGTEAFF
14 | - | - | TRBJ2-7 | TRBV7-9 | TGTGCCAGCAGCTCGACCCAGGGTTCCTACGAGCAGTACTTC | CASSSTQGSYEQYF
15 | TRBD1 | - | TRBJ1-2 | TRBV5-4 | TGTGCCAGCAGCTTGCCTGGACAGGGGCTCTATGGCTACACCTTC | CASSLPGQGLYGYTF
15 | - | few | TRBJ1-2 | TRBV19 | TGTGCCAGTAGTATCACGGCGGTATACGACTATGGCTACACCTTC | CASSITAVYDYGYTF
15 | - | - | TRBJ2-7 | TRBV7-2 | TGTGCCAGCAGACAATCACGGGTGAGCTCCTACGAGCAGTACTTC | CASRQSRVSSYEQYF
14 | - | - | TRBJ1-2 | TRBV5-1 | TGCGCCAGCAGCCCCGGTGGAGGGACAAGCGGCTACACCTTC | CASSPGGGTSGYTF
17 | - | - | TRBJ1-2 | TRBV19 | TGTGCCAGTAACGACGGTGGGGTCCGTAATTCTGGAGCTGGCTACACCTTC | CASNDGGVRNSGAGYTF